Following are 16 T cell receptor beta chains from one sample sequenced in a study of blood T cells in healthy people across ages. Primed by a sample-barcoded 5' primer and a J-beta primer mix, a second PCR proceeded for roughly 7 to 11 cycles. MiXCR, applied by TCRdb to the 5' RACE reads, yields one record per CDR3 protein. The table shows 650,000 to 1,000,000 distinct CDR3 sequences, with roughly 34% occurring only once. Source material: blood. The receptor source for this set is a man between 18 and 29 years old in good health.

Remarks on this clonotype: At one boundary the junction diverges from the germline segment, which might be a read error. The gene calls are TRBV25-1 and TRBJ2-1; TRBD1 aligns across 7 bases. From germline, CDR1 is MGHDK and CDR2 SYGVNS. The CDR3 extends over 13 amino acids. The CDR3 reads CARSETGRNEQFF. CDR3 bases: TGTGCCCGCAGTGAGACAGGGAGAAATGAGCAGTTCTTC. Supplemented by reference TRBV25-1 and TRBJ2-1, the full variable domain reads EADIYQTPRYLVIGTGKKITLECSQTMGHDKMYWYQQDPGMELHLIHYSYGVNSTEKGDLSSESTVSRIRTEHFPLTLESARPSHTSQYLCARSETGRNEQFFGPGTRLTVL.

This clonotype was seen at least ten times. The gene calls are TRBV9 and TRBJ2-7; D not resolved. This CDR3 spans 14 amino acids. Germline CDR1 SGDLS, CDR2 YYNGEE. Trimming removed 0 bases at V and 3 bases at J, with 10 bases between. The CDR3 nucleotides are TGTGCCAGCAGCGTAGGTGGCAGCCTCTACGAGCAGTACTTC. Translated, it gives CASSVGGSLYEQYF.

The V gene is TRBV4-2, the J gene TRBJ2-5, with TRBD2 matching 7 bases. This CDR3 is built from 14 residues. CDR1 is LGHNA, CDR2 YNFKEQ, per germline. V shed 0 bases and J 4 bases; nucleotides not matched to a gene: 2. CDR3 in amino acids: CASSQDPGGETQYF. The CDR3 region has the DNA TGTGCCAGCAGCCAAGATCCGGGGGGAGAGACCCAGTACTTC.

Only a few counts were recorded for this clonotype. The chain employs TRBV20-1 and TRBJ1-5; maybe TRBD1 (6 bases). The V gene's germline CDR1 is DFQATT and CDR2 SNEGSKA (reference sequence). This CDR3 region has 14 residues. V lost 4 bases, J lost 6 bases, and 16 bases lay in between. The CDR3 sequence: CSATLGGRGQPQHF. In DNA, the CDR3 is TGCAGTGCTACCCTTGGGGGGCGCGGTCAGCCCCAGCATTTT.

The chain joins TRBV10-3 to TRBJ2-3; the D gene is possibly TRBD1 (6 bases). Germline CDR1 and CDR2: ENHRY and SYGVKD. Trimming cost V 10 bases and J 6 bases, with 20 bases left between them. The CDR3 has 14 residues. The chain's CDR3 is CATRGWGISDTQYF. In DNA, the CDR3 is TGTGCCACCAGGGGCTGGGGGATTTCCGATACGCAGTATTTT.

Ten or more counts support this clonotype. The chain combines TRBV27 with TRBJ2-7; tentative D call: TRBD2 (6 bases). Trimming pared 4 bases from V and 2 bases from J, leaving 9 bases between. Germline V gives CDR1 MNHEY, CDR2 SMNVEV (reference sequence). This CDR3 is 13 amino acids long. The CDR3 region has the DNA TGTGCCAGCAGTTCGGGACTGGCCTACGAGCAGTACTTC. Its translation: CASSSGLAYEQYF.

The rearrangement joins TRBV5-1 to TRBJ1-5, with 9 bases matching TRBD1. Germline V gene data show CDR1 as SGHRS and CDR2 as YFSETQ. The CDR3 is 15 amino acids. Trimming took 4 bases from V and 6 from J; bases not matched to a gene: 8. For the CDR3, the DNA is TGCGCCAGCAGCAGTAGGACAGGGGATTTTCAGCCCCAGCATTTT. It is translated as CASSSRTGDFQPQHF.

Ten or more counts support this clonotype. The chain's CDR3 is CASGIYDTQYF. CDR3 coding DNA: TGTGCCAGTGGAATTTATGATACGCAGTATTTT. The chain combines TRBV6-5 with TRBJ2-3; D gene unclear. Deletions cut 9 bases from V and 6 bases from J, with 10 bases between. Per germline, CDR1 MNHEY and CDR2 SVGAGI. This CDR3 is 11 amino acids long.

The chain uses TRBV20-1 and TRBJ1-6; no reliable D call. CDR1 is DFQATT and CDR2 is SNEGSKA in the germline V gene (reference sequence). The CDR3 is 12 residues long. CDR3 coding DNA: TGCAGCGGGGTCTACTATAATTCACCCCTCCACTTT. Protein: CSGVYYNSPLHF.

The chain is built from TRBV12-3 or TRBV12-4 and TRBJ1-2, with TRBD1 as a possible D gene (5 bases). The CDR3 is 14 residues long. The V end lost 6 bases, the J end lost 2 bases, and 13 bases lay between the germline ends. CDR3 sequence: CASSPEGPNYGYTF. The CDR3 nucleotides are TGTGCCAGCAGCCCGGAGGGACCGAACTATGGCTACACCTTC.

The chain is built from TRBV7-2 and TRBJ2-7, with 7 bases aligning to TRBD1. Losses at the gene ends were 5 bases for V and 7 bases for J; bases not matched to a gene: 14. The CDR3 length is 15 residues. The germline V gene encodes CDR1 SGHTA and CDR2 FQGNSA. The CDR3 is CASSQDRAVYNEQYF. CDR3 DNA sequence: TGTGCCAGCAGCCAAGACAGGGCGGTCTACAATGAGCAGTACTTC.

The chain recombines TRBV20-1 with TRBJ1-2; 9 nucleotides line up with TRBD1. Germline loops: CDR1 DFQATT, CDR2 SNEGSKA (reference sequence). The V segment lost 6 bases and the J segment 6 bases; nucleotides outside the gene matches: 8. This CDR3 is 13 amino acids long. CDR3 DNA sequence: TGCAGTGCCCCGGGACAGGGCGACGATGGCTACACCTTC. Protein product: CSAPGQGDDGYTF.

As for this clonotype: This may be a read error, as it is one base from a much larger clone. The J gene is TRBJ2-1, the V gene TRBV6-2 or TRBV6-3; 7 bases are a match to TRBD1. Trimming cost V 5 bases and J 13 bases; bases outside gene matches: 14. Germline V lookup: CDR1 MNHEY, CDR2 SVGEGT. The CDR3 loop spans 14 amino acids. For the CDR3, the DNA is TGTGCCAGCAGTATCACAGGGGTACAAGAGACCCAGTTCTTC. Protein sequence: CASSITGVQETQFF.

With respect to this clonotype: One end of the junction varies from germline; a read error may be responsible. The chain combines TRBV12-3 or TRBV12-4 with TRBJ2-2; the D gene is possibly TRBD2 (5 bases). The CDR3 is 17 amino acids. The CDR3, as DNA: TGTACCAGCAGTCCTATGGCAGCGGAATCCAACACCGGGGAGCTGTTTTTT. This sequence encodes CTSSPMAAESNTGELFF.

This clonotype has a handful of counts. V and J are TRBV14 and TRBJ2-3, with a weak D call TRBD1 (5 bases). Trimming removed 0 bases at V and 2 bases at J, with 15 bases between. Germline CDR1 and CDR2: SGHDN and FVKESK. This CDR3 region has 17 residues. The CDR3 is CASSQDQGQVYTDTQYF. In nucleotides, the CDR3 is TGTGCCAGCAGCCAAGATCAGGGTCAGGTATACACAGATACGCAGTATTTT. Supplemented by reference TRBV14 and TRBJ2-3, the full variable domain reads EAGVTQFPSHSVIEKGQTVTLRCDPISGHDNLYWYRRVMGKEIKFLLHFVKESKQDESGMPNNRFLAERTGGTYSTLKVQPAELEDSGVYFCASSQDQGQVYTDTQYFGPGTRLTVL.

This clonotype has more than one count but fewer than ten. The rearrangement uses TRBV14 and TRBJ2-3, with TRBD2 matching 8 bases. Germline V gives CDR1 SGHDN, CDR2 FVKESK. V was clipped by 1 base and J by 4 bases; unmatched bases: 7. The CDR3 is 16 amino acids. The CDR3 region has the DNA TGTGCCAGCAGCCAAGTCGGGACTAGTGTGGCAGATACGCAGTATTTT. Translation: CASSQVGTSVADTQYF.